The text below deals with one T cell receptor beta chain. What antigen it recognizes has not been identified. Within one base of it there is no much larger clone, and no base qualities were kept. This entry belongs to a study of T cell repertoires in cytomegalovirus infection (dated by TCRdb to between 2019 and 2020). In terms of the full investigation: Recently identified HLA-C-restricted CMV epitopes, whose presentation resists viral immunomodulation, were targeted by peptide stimulations together with well-studied HLA-B-restricted epitopes. Donor HLA type was relevant to the analysis, because carriage of CMV infection together with the matching HLA type was indicated by public TCR beta signatures.

The sample's treatment or condition, from its label and the paper: in vitro stimulation with specific CMV peptide epitopes to enrich CMV-specific T cells. The germline V gene encodes CDR1 LNHDA and CDR2 SQIVND (reference sequence). Between the V and J ends, shortened by 8 bases and 3 bases respectively, the junction contains 14 bases. Taken from cysteine to phenylalanine, the CDR3 has 14 residues. The kept DNA is CDR3 alone, 42 bases in frame from the first base. The sample was run on an Illumina HiSeq 1500. TCRdb reworked the public reads: Q25 trimming with fastp, MiXCR clone assembly, productive beta chains retained. A single entry per CDR3 protein holds the most common genes and DNA from its merged rows. The sample includes more than 250,000 distinct CDR3 sequences, with 25% observed a single time. About an eighth of the sample lies in the top ten. Findings and caveats that apply to the study as a whole: In both this cohort and an independent roughly 360-donor cohort, the cumulative frequency of public TCR beta family members distinguished carriers of CMV infection plus the relevant HLA type. The ex vivo response was dominated by HLA-C-restricted CMV-specific TCR beta clonotypes, which also provided the single most frequent clonotype in two of eight donors.

The material sequenced was cultured PBMCs, taken from culture after CMV antigen stimulation. The sequence links TRBV19 to TRBJ1-5; the D segment could be TRBD1, given 5 matching bases. This clonotype originated in a human donor in good health (CMV status not recorded). Some clones in this sample may be carry-over from other donors' samples. The DNA sequence is as follows: TGTGCCAGTTCTATCGACAGCCCCAATCAGCCCCAGCATTTT. This encodes CASSIDSPNQPQHF.